This paragraph reports one T cell receptor beta chain. Its antigen is not identified. The junction departs from germline at one end; a sequencing error may be responsible. The data originate from a study of T cells in Graves' hyperthyroidism and ophthalmopathy. Findings and limits, study-wide: Expanded thyroid clonotypes (above 0.001) were mostly also found in blood. The model foresaw ophthalmopathy a median approximately 6.1 months prior to onset.

Patients showing uncontrolled infection, other autoimmune disease, pregnancy or lactation were ineligible. Amplified TCR beta CDR3 regions derived from RNA transcripts. Researchers ran a first-round RT-PCR on the TCR CDR3 using the HTBI primer set. TCRdb independently ran MiXCR on the multiplex PCR reads; one entry per CDR3 protein. The profile shows 530,000 or so distinct CDR3 sequences, roughly 46% of them singletons. CDR1 SQVTM and CDR2 ANQGSEA come from the germline V gene. This CDR3 region has 11 residues. This TCR came from a woman aged 18-29 years with Graves' hyperthyroidism. The gene calls are TRBV29-1 and TRBJ2-1; tentative D call: TRBD2 (5 bases). Material for sequencing was peripheral blood or thyroid tissue (not recorded which). CDR3 region: CSPYGENERFF. CDR3 bases: TGCAGCCCCTACGGGGAGAATGAGCGGTTCTTC.